This T cell receptor beta chain was captured in a study of blood T cell repertoires in COVID-19 (dated by TCRdb to about 2020). In terms of the full investigation: Samples covering the acute and convalescent phases of COVID-19 were provided by collaborators in the United States, Italy and Spain. The prospective study material was composed of cDNA or gDNA derived from T cells, B-cell-depleted T cells, or PBMCs. Deeply sampled blood TCRbeta repertoires from subjects exposed to, actively infected with, or recovered from COVID-19 were included in the dataset. A freely available public database, intended as a resource for researchers studying the immune response to SARS-CoV-2, is where the repertoires were released. The samples were drawn from the first 160 participants of the ongoing ImmuneRACE study and from 1,200 or so subjects provided by 6 global collaborators. A de-identified subject ID, COVID-19 status, age in years and sex were almost always included in the sample metadata. Where available, HLA class I and class II types were obtained from metadata supplied by the sample provider rather than from assay-based typing. The research as a whole found: The amount of clinical and demographic metadata varied by source and participant and was provided uncurated.

The immunoSEQ Assay, a bias-controlled multiplex PCR, was used to amplify TCRbeta CDR3 regions from genomic DNA. In the authors' own workflow: Within the assay, amplification of reference gene primers was used to estimate how many nucleated cells each sample contained. To quantify the absolute abundance of each unique TCRbeta CDR3 rearrangement, sequence reads were collapsed and filtered. For each sample, productive Simpson clonality was calculated as the square root of Simpson's diversity index over productive rearrangements. The table was pulled from immuneACCESS by TCRdb, which kept in-frame rearrangements only. Such tables lose some clones; where checked, under half of the loss comes from unresolved V genes, and the rest has no known cause. That table gives V, J and clone size, and the DNA gave D and trimming. A total of approximately 270,000 clones appear in this sample, more than 80% of them only once. In total, the top ten clones hold about 4% of the sample.

As concerns this clone: The specificity of this receptor is unknown. One base away there is no much larger clone; base qualities are not given.

Enrolling through a virtual design, the prospective study's participants ranged in age from roughly 18 to 100 years and lived across about two dozen United States geographic areas. In the prospective study, cohorts were assigned on the basis of participant-reported clinical history obtained from a screening survey and a study questionnaire. In the prospective study, mobile phlebotomists collected whole blood, serum and a nasopharyngeal or oropharyngeal swab from each participant. Participants in the prospective study had the option to provide additional blood draws and questionnaires over a roughly two-month period. Prospective study blood samples were shipped either frozen or at room temperature before DNA extraction. This receptor was obtained from a woman aged 30 to 39 with acute COVID-19. The specimen sequenced was PBMCs or T cells enriched from blood (not recorded which).

Here is the DNA: TGTGCCAGCAGCGTAGCTACGGGGACTAGTGCCTACGAGCAGTACTTC. It encodes CASSVATGTSAYEQYF. The chain employs TRBV9 and TRBJ2-7; a stretch of 8 junction bases matches TRBD2. Via the germline V gene, CDR1 is SGDLS and CDR2 YYNGEE. From its cysteine to its phenylalanine, the CDR3 spans 16 amino acids. Just CDR3 DNA is preserved here, 48 bases in frame from base 1. The germline V end is reduced by 0 bases and the J end by 2 bases; junction bases left unmatched: 7. Beyond the CDR3, the reference TRBV9 and TRBJ2-7 genes provide the residues; the full variable domain reads: DSGVTQTPKHLITATGQRVTLRCSPRSGDLSVYWYQQSLDQGLQFLIQYYNGEERAKGNILERFSAQQFPDLHSELNLSSLELGDSALYFCASSVATGTSAYEQYFGPGTRLTVT.